The rows below give T cell receptor beta chains drawn from one sample of a study of CD8+ T cells in alopecia areata. The assay was immunoSEQ multiplex PCR, and TCRdb's table has in-frame clones only and misses some. The profile shows approximately 63,000 clones, about three fifths of them singletons. The material sequenced was CD8+ T cells sorted from blood, taken at week 0. These receptors all come from a human donor with alopecia areata. Each CDR3 is given with its conserved first and last residue. Fields, in order: D gene, J gene, clone size, V gene, CDR3 DNA, CDR3 protein. The D gene is left open where the match is weak. Size is stated for part of the rows, as once, few or many counts, or as a class when the clone is expanded.

D: .
J: TRBJ2-1
size: .
V: TRBV30
DNA: TGTGCCTGGAGTGTCTACGCCTACAATGAGCAGTTCTTC
CDR3: CAWSVYAYNEQFF

D: TRBD1
J: TRBJ1-5
size: .
V: TRBV2
DNA: TGTGCCAGCCAGACAGGGTTGGGCAATCAGCCCCAGCATTTT
CDR3: CASQTGLGNQPQHF

D: .
J: TRBJ1-1
size: once
V: TRBV5-6
DNA: TGTGCCAGCAGCTGGGCAGGGCGTGAAGCTTTCTTT
CDR3: CASSWAGREAFF

D: .
J: TRBJ2-1
size: few
V: TRBV4-3
DNA: TGCGCCAGCAGCCAAGAATTCAGGGATTATTTCAATGAGCAGTTCTTC
CDR3: CASSQEFRDYFNEQFF

D: .
J: TRBJ2-7
size: .
V: TRBV7-8
DNA: TGTGCCAGCAGGGGATCGCGTAGTTACGAGCAGTACTTC
CDR3: CASRGSRSYEQYF

D: TRBD2
J: TRBJ2-3
size: few
V: TRBV15
DNA: TGTGCCACCAGCAGATCACCGGGACTAGTCAATCAAGATACGCAGTATTTT
CDR3: CATSRSPGLVNQDTQYF

D: .
J: TRBJ1-2
size: few
V: TRBV29-1
DNA: TGCAGAACGCGGTGGAATCACTATGGCTACACCTTC
CDR3: CRTRWNHYGYTF

D: TRBD2
J: TRBJ2-1
size: .
V: TRBV7-9
DNA: TGTGCCAGCAGACTAAGCGGGGGGATCTACAATGAGCAGTTCTTC
CDR3: CASRLSGGIYNEQFF

D: TRBD2
J: TRBJ2-7
size: few
V: TRBV5-4
DNA: TGTGCCAGCAGCTTGGAGGATCTAGCGGACTACGAGCAGTACTTC
CDR3: CASSLEDLADYEQYF

D: .
J: TRBJ2-1
size: .
V: TRBV13
DNA: TGTGCCAGCAGCTTAGACGAGAATGAGCAGTTCTTC
CDR3: CASSLDENEQFF

D: .
J: TRBJ2-5
size: few
V: TRBV28
DNA: TGTGCCAGCAGTCCTCGACAGCTCCGGGAGGAGACCCAGTACTTC
CDR3: CASSPRQLREETQYF

D: TRBD1
J: TRBJ2-2
size: once
V: TRBV29-1
DNA: TGCAGCGTGGGCGTGACAGGGGATACCGGGGAGCTGTTTTTT
CDR3: CSVGVTGDTGELFF

D: .
J: TRBJ2-5
size: once
V: TRBV13
DNA: TGTGCCAGCAGCTCCCCAGGGGCAGAAGAGACCCAGTACTTC
CDR3: CASSSPGAEETQYF

D: .
J: TRBJ1-4
size: .
V: TRBV27
DNA: TGTGCCAGCAGTCGAGGGGCGGTTAATGAAAAACTGTTTTTT
CDR3: CASSRGAVNEKLFF

D: TRBD2
J: TRBJ2-1
size: .
V: TRBV27
DNA: TGTGCCAGCACACTAGCGGGAGGGGGGGAGCAGTTCTTC
CDR3: CASTLAGGGEQFF

D: .
J: TRBJ2-6
size: few
V: TRBV15
DNA: TGTGCCACCAGCAGAGATGACAGGAGCTCTGGGGCCAACGTCCTGACTTTC
CDR3: CATSRDDRSSGANVLTF

D: TRBD2
J: TRBJ2-6
size: many
V: TRBV4-3
DNA: TGCGCCAGCAGCCAAGTCGGGACTAGCTCTGGGGCCAACGTCCTGACTTTC
CDR3: CASSQVGTSSGANVLTF